This T cell receptor (beta chain) emerged from a study of shared T cell receptors in the human thymus. The V end lost 0 bases, the J end lost 1 base, and 10 bases lay between the germline ends. This CDR3 comprises 16 residues. Per the germline V gene, CDR1 is SGHNT and CDR2 is YYREEE (reference sequence). Some clones are missing from TCRdb's copy, which holds only in-frame ones; the method was immunoSEQ multiplex PCR. The repertoire includes just under 550,000 clones, approximately 80% of them detected once, and around 0.012% sits in the top ten. These records were also assigned to another study, of human thymus T cells. That source adds: All donors were healthy Finnish infants who were undergoing corrective surgery to treat congenital heart defects. What appeared biased in thymic and blood repertoires was the usage of V and J genes.

The sequenced material came from thymocytes. The TCR sequence derives from a boy younger than two with a congenital heart defect. The rearrangement joins TRBV5-4 to TRBJ2-2; D is ambiguous. The CDR3 region is CASSLGDWVNTGELFF. CDR3 nucleotides: TGTGCCAGCAGCTTGGGTGACTGGGTGAACACCGGGGAGCTGTTTTTT.